These 23 T cell receptor beta chains were all obtained from the same sample, sequenced in a study of beta chain features in type 1 diabetes. What was sequenced were expressed TCRB transcripts, since all of the isolated RNA had been reverse transcribed. TCRdb keeps only in-frame clones here, not all; method: immunoSEQ multiplex PCR. The repertoire holds 200,000 to 250,000 clones, 9.5% to 13% seen once, with 1% to 1.5% in the top ten. Sequenced input: central memory CD4+ T cells from blood. These receptors were collected from a man aged 18 to 30 in good health.

This clone was recorded a few times. V gene TRBV25-1 combines with J gene TRBJ1-3; 9 positions agree with TRBD1. The germline V gene encodes CDR1 MGHDK and CDR2 SYGVNS. With V trimmed by 6 bases and J by 2 bases, 2 bases remained unmatched. The CDR3 spans 14 residues. In DNA form, the CDR3 reads TGTGCCAGCAGGGACAGGGGAACTGGAAACACCATATATTTT. As protein: CASRDRGTGNTIYF.

This clone was counted only a few times. The J gene is TRBJ2-1, the V gene TRBV2; D perhaps matches TRBD1 (5 bases). From germline, CDR1 is SNHLY and CDR2 FYNNEI. This CDR3 is built from 13 residues. The V end lost 7 bases, the J end lost 9 bases, and 16 bases lay between the germline ends. The CDR3 protein is CASMLGQGIEQFF. The CDR3 DNA is TGTGCCAGCATGTTGGGCCAGGGAATTGAGCAGTTCTTC. Filled out from reference TRBV2 and TRBJ2-1, the complete variable domain reads EPEVTQTPSHQVTQMGQEVILRCVPISNHLYFYWYRQILGQKVEFLVSFYNNEISEKSEIFDDQFSVERPDGSNFTLKIRSTKLEDSAMYFCASMLGQGIEQFFGPGTRLTVL.

This clone was counted between two and nine times. The rearrangement uses TRBV28 and TRBJ1-1, with 7 bases identical to TRBD1. CDR1 and CDR2 from the germline V gene are MDHEN and SYDVKM. Trimming removed 4 bases from V and 9 bases from J; junction bases left unmatched: 5. This CDR3 region has 12 residues. For the CDR3, the DNA is TGTGCCAGCAGTTCCTTGACAGGGAAAGCTTTCTTT. Protein: CASSSLTGKAFF.

The V gene is TRBV2, the J gene TRBJ2-5; D ambiguous. Germline CDR1 reads SNHLY; CDR2 reads FYNNEI. This CDR3 region has 12 residues. Trimming pared 6 bases from V and 0 bases from J, leaving 5 bases between. In DNA, the CDR3 is TGTGCCAGCAGAGACAACCAAGAGACCCAGTACTTC. Residues: CASRDNQETQYF.

This clone was seen a few times. The chain combines TRBV25-1 with TRBJ1-1; 7 bases line up with TRBD1. This CDR3 is 16 amino acids long. V lost 1 base and J lost 1; bases outside the gene matches: 6. Germline CDR1 MGHDK, CDR2 SYGVNS. In nucleotides, the CDR3 is TGTGCCAGCAGTGAATCAATCGGACAGGAGAACACTGAAGCTTTCTTT. It encodes CASSESIGQENTEAFF.

This clone was picked up a small number of times. J is TRBJ1-2 and V is TRBV5-1, with 7 nucleotides matching TRBD1. This CDR3 comprises 14 residues. With 2 bases clipped from V and 3 bases from J, the junction kept 4 bases outside the gene matches. The germline CDR1 and CDR2 sequences are SGHRS and YFSETQ. As DNA, the CDR3 is TGCGCCAGCAGCTTCGACGGGACAGACTATGGCTACACCTTC. This encodes CASSFDGTDYGYTF.

The sample holds one count of this clone. The gene calls are TRBV27 and TRBJ2-6; D possibly corresponds to TRBD2 (6 bases). CDR1 MNHEY and CDR2 SMNVEV come from the germline V gene (reference sequence). The CDR3 totals 16 residues. Trimming stripped 2 bases from V and 1 base from J, with 9 bases between. The CDR3 is CASSLIGGSGANVLTF. The CDR3 nucleotides read TGTGCCAGCAGTTTAATTGGGGGGTCTGGGGCCAACGTCCTGACTTTC.

The V call is TRBV9, the J call TRBJ2-5; tentative D call: TRBD2 (5 bases). With 4 bases removed from V and 1 base from J, the gap between germline ends came to 17 bases. Per the germline V gene, CDR1 is SGDLS and CDR2 is YYNGEE. The CDR3 contains 16 residues. CDR3 DNA sequence: TGTGCCAGCAGCCTTACCCCAACCGGAGGCCAAGAGACCCAGTACTTC. Translation gives CASSLTPTGGQETQYF.

V usage is TRBV9 and J usage is TRBJ2-1; TRBD2 agrees at 9 bases. Germline V gene lookup returns CDR1 SGDLS and CDR2 YYNGEE. J gave up 10 bases and V 2 bases, and 7 bases lay outside the gene matches. The CDR3 is made up of 14 amino acids. In DNA, the CDR3 is TGTGCCAGCAGCGTTAGTAGCGGGAGTGGGGAGCAGTTCTTC. Its protein product is CASSVSSGSGEQFF.

In this sample, this clone turned up a few times. The chain is built from TRBV6-6 and TRBJ2-5; D unclear. CDR3 size: 11 residues. The germline V gene has CDR1 MNHNY and CDR2 SVGAGI (reference sequence). The ends were cut back, 0 bases at V and 4 bases at J, with 0 bases in the middle. CDR3 in DNA: TGTGCCAGCAGTTACTCAGAGACCCAGTACTTC. Translation gives CASSYSETQYF.

The chain couples TRBV18 to TRBJ1-1; D ambiguous. The CDR3 contains 15 residues. Germline V CDR1 and CDR2: KGHSH, LQKENI. V gave up 2 bases and J gave up 6 bases, with 16 bases separating them. CDR3 DNA: TGTGCCAGCTCACCATACGCCAATGGGGTGGCTGAAGCTTTCTTT. Its protein product is CASSPYANGVAEAFF.

The chain joins TRBV19 to TRBJ2-3; 12 bases line up with TRBD2. The J segment lost 7 bases and the V segment lost 3 bases, leaving 17 bases of the junction unmatched. The CDR3 spans 19 residues. Germline CDR1 is LNHDA and CDR2 is SQIVND (reference sequence). The DNA for the CDR3 is TGTGCCAGTAGTATTCAAGGGACGGAGACTAGCGGGAGTCGAAATACGCAGTATTTT. Translated: CASSIQGTETSGSRNTQYF.

This clone was found a few times. The chain recombines TRBV2 with TRBJ2-1; 8 nucleotides line up with TRBD2. Germline values: CDR1 SNHLY, CDR2 FYNNEI. V was pared by 4 bases and J by 7 bases, with 6 bases of the junction left unmatched. The CDR3 contains 14 residues. CDR3 in amino acids: CASSVPLAGNEQFF. CDR3 nucleotides: TGTGCCAGCAGTGTTCCCCTAGCGGGTAATGAGCAGTTCTTC.

This clone was found a few times. The chain has TRBV28 and TRBJ2-7, with D possibly matching TRBD2 (6 bases). This CDR3 contains 14 residues. The V gene lost 10 bases and the J gene lost 2 bases, with 18 bases spanning the gap. In germline, CDR1 is MDHEN, CDR2 SYDVKM. This CDR3 reads CATWEDGRTYEQYF. CDR3 DNA sequence: TGTGCCACCTGGGAGGACGGACGAACCTACGAGCAGTACTTC.

This clone was seen ten or more times. J is TRBJ2-7 and V is TRBV30; possibly TRBD2 for D (5 bases). Germline V gene lookup returns CDR1 GTSNPN and CDR2 SVGIG (reference sequence). CDR3 length: 14 amino acids. Trimming took off 0 bases at V and 5 bases at J, with 14 bases between the two ends. The CDR3 DNA sequence: TGTGCCTGGAGTGTACGGGGAATTCGGAACGAGCAGTACTTC. Residues: CAWSVRGIRNEQYF.

This clone showed up just a few times. This rearrangement joins TRBV11-2 to TRBJ2-3; D not certain. From germline, CDR1 is SGHAT and CDR2 FQNNGV. The ends were cut back, 5 bases at V and 0 bases at J, with 12 bases in the middle. The CDR3 runs 15 residues. This chain's CDR3 is CASSRMAASTDTQYF. CDR3 nucleotides: TGTGCCAGCAGCCGGATGGCGGCTAGCACAGATACGCAGTATTTT.

This clone was picked up many times. The chain uses TRBV21-1 and TRBJ1-5; the table calls TRBD1, which could not be checked here. TRBV21-1 is a pseudogene segment. The CDR3 consists of 16 residues. The DNA of the CDR3 is TGTGCCAGCAGCATCGACAGGGGATATAGCAATCAGCCCCAGCATTTT. It specifies CASSIDRGYSNQPQHF.

This clone occurred a few times. The chain has TRBV29-1 and TRBJ2-7; 9 bases match TRBD1. The CDR3 covers 12 residues. Trimming at V came to 7 bases and at J to 4 bases, leaving 5 bases not matched to a gene. CDR1 is SQVTM, CDR2 ANQGSEA, per germline. The CDR3 loop reads CSARQGGYEQYF. The CDR3 nucleotides are TGCAGCGCTCGACAGGGGGGATACGAGCAGTACTTC.

Regarding this clone: Relative to the germline gene, one junction end is altered; a read error may explain this. The chain combines TRBV7-7 with TRBJ2-7; the match to TRBD1 covers 9 bases. The CDR3 runs 14 residues. Per the germline V gene, CDR1 is SSHAT and CDR2 is FNYEAQ (reference sequence). DNA for the CDR3: TGTGCTAGCAGCCTGGACAGGGGCTCCTACGAGCAGTACTTC. Translating gives CASSLDRGSYEQYF.

Only a few counts were recorded for this clone. The CDR3 DNA reads TGTGCCAGCAGTGAAGACGGACATAGCAATCAGCCCCAGCATTTT. Protein sequence: CASSEDGHSNQPQHF. V gene TRBV6-1 combines with J gene TRBJ1-5; perhaps TRBD1 as D (5 bases). CDR3 length: 15 amino acids. Germline V gene lookup returns CDR1 MNHNS and CDR2 SASEGT. Trimming stripped 1 base from V and 0 bases from J, with 7 bases between.

The chain is built from TRBV29-1 and TRBJ2-7; 9 positions agree with TRBD2. The V gene end was trimmed by 0 bases and the J gene end by 1 base; junction bases not matched to a gene: 1. Germline CDR1 SQVTM, CDR2 ANQGSEA. This CDR3 has 14 residues. This chain's CDR3 is CSVEDLAGSYEQYF. The CDR3 DNA reads TGCAGCGTTGAAGATCTAGCGGGGTCCTACGAGCAGTACTTC.

This clone showed up just a few times. J is TRBJ1-4 and V is TRBV15, with D perhaps matching TRBD1 (5 bases). The CDR3 contains 15 residues. Trimming removed 5 bases from V and 1 base from J, with 11 bases in between. Germline V gene lookup returns CDR1 LNHNV and CDR2 YYDKDF (reference sequence). CDR3 DNA: TGTGCCACCAGCTCCCCAGGGAGAACTAATGAAAAACTGTTTTTT. Translation gives CATSSPGRTNEKLFF.

The chain combines TRBV27 with TRBJ2-1, with TRBD2 identical over 9 bases. Germline CDR1 MNHEY, CDR2 SMNVEV (reference sequence). The ends lost 5 bases at V and 2 bases at J; junction bases unmatched: 10. This CDR3 has 17 amino acids. In DNA form, the CDR3 reads TGTGCCAGCAGTGGCCATCTAGCGGGAATGACCTACAATGAGCAGTTCTTC. Residues: CASSGHLAGMTYNEQFF.